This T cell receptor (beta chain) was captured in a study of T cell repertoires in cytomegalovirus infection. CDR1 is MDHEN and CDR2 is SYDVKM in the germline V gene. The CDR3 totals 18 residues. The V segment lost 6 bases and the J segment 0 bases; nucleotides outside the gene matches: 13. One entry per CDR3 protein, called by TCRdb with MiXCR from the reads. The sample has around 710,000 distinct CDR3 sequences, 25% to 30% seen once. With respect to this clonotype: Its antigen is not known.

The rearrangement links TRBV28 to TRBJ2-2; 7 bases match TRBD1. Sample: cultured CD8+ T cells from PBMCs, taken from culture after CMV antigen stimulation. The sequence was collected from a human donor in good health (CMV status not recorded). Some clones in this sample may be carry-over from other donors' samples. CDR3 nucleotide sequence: TGTGCCAGCAGCAAGGACAGGATAGCCCCAGCGAACACCGGGGAGCTGTTTTTT. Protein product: CASSKDRIAPANTGELFF.